A single sample is the source of the 6 T cell receptor beta chains below, sequenced in a study of T cell responses to AZD1222 COVID-19 vaccine. This table comes from immunoSEQ multiplex PCR, and its TCRdb copy is limited to in-frame clones, with some not included. The table records 150,000 to 200,000 clones, around 90% of them present only once. The sample consisted of peripheral blood, taken 28 days after the second AZD1222 dose. The receptor set was obtained from an adult who received the AZD1222 COVID-19 vaccine.

The V and J genes are TRBV5-1 and TRBJ1-2; D is unresolved. V shed 0 bases and J shed 8 bases, with 8 bases lying between them. This CDR3 is built from 12 residues. The V gene's germline CDR1 is SGHRS and CDR2 YFSETQ. The CDR3, as DNA: TGCGCCAGCAGCTTGGAGGATTGGGGCTACACCTTC. Amino acid sequence: CASSLEDWGYTF.

This clone was counted a single time. The CDR3 DNA reads TGTGCCAGCGACACACCAAACTCTGGAAACACCATATATTTT. Translation: CASDTPNSGNTIYF. The chain has TRBV19 and TRBJ1-3, with D hard to call. The CDR3 contains 14 residues. Deletions cut 9 bases from V and 0 bases from J, with 12 bases between. CDR1 is LNHDA and CDR2 is SQIVND in the germline V gene (reference sequence).

The gene calls are TRBV19 and TRBJ2-3; D ambiguous. Germline-derived CDR1 and CDR2 are LNHDA and SQIVND (reference sequence). The CDR3 sequence is 18 residues long. Deletions cut 3 bases from V and 4 bases from J, with 23 bases between. The CDR3 DNA is TGTGCCAGTAGTATCCGGTCCACCAGCATGGTAATCGCAGATACGCAGTATTTT. This translates into CASSIRSTSMVIADTQYF.

This chain joins TRBV24-1 and TRBJ2-2, with TRBD1 matching over 7 bases. The CDR3 has 15 amino acids. From germline, CDR1 is KGHDR and CDR2 SFDVKD. Trimming removed 4 bases from V and 4 bases from J; junction bases left unmatched: 5. CDR3 coding DNA: TGTGCCACCAGTGAAAGACAGGGAAGCACCGGGGAGCTGTTTTTT. It codes for CATSERQGSTGELFF.

The rearrangement uses TRBV9 and TRBJ2-7, with D possibly TRBD1 on 5 matching bases. Germline assignment: CDR1 SGDLS and CDR2 YYNGEE. Trimming stripped 3 bases from V and 0 bases from J, with 16 bases between. CDR3 length: 16 residues. Here the CDR3 DNA reads TGTGCCAGCAGCGAGGGGTTAGGAAGGGACTCCTACGAGCAGTACTTC. Translated: CASSEGLGRDSYEQYF.

The rearrangement uses TRBV10-3 and TRBJ1-1; tentative D call: TRBD1 (5 bases). The CDR3 sequence is 14 residues long. V was shortened by 6 bases and J by 2 bases, with 13 bases between the two germline ends. Germline V CDR1 and CDR2: ENHRY, SYGVKD. CDR3 in DNA: TGTGCCATCAGGGAGACAGAAGAAAACACTGAAGCTTTCTTT. It translates to CAIRETEENTEAFF.